A selection of T cell receptor beta chains follows, all from one sample in a study of cytomegalovirus exposure and HLA in healthy donors. This table comes from immunoSEQ multiplex PCR, and its TCRdb copy is limited to in-frame clones, with some not included. The data hold approximately 44,000 clones, with approximately 88% observed a single time. The specimen was PBMCs. These receptors originate from a woman aged 25 to 39 in good health and CMV-seronegative. Both conserved end residues are part of each CDR3.

J: TRBJ2-6
V: TRBV27
CDR3: CASSPRTAARSGANVLTF

J: TRBJ2-5
V: TRBV5-6
CDR3: CASSLSAGGLLGETQYF

J: TRBJ2-4
V: TRBV13
CDR3: CASSQRGGGQNIQYF

J: TRBJ1-2
V: TRBV29-1
CDR3: CSVEGDRSYGYTF

J: TRBJ2-7
V: TRBV9
CDR3: CASSVEWYSPEQYF

J: TRBJ2-2
V: TRBV4-1
CDR3: CASSQADRTGETGELFF

J: TRBJ1-2
V: TRBV28
CDR3: CASSRSGGGYTF

J: TRBJ1-5
V: TRBV18
CDR3: CASSRTGDQPQHF

J: TRBJ2-2
V: TRBV7-3
CDR3: CATGQGHTGELFF

J: TRBJ2-2
V: TRBV29-1
CDR3: CSVVRRGDTGELFF

J: TRBJ1-1
V: TRBV7-2
CDR3: CASLETLRSTEAFF

J: TRBJ2-1
V: TRBV7-2
CDR3: CASSPRTSLNEQFF

J: TRBJ2-7
V: TRBV20-1
CDR3: CSAWRRNEQYF

J: TRBJ2-1
V: TRBV7-9
CDR3: CASSPSRRGRYNEQFF

J: TRBJ2-6
V: TRBV7-2
CDR3: CASSPGNGANVLTF

J: TRBJ1-5
V: TRBV5-1
CDR3: CASSPGGPAGSQPQHF

J: TRBJ2-7
V: TRBV7-3
CDR3: CASSFGPTAGEQYF